Listed below are T cell receptor beta chains from one sample, sequenced in a study of T-cell reconstitution after alpha-beta-depleted transplantation in children. Via MiXCR, TCRdb re-called the PCR reads, giving one row per CDR3 protein. Counted here are more than 300,000 distinct CDR3 sequences, 15% to 20% occurring once; the ten biggest clones make up around 43%. The sequenced sample was PBMCs, mostly from graft donor cells, obtained 360 days after TCRalphabeta/CD19-depleted stem cell transplant. The receptors were gathered from a male patient between 2 and 10 years old who had a stem cell transplant for acute lymphoblastic leukemia, so the T cells may come from the graft donor. Each CDR3 is given without its conserved first and last residue. The D gene is left open where the match is weak.

v_call: TRBV9
d_call: TRBD2
cdr3_length: 14
cdr3_aa: ASSVGTSIYEDTQY

v_call: TRBV9
d_call: -
cdr3_length: 10
cdr3_aa: ASSGDQETQY

v_call: TRBV20-1
d_call: TRBD2
cdr3_length: 15
cdr3_aa: SARGGLAGFSTDTQY

v_call: TRBV20-1
d_call: -
cdr3_length: 9
cdr3_aa: SAGNTDTQY

v_call: TRBV6-2/TRBV6-3
d_call: -
cdr3_length: 11
cdr3_aa: ASSYGGSYEQY

v_call: TRBV6-1
d_call: TRBD2
cdr3_length: 14
cdr3_aa: ASGKSGSSPYNEQF

v_call: TRBV6-2/TRBV6-3
d_call: -
cdr3_length: 14
cdr3_aa: ASSYSWGEEAYEQY

v_call: TRBV5-1
d_call: TRBD2
cdr3_length: 13
cdr3_aa: ASSLSGSYTDTQY

v_call: TRBV7-3
d_call: -
cdr3_length: 16
cdr3_aa: ASSPHPRGGTQGATQY

v_call: TRBV7-9
d_call: -
cdr3_length: 10
cdr3_aa: ASSPDGVEQY

v_call: TRBV10-3
d_call: TRBD2
cdr3_length: 16
cdr3_aa: AIKGTTGIHGGSYEQY

v_call: TRBV28
d_call: -
cdr3_length: 12
cdr3_aa: ASRGTLAKNIQY

v_call: TRBV20-1
d_call: -
cdr3_length: 11
cdr3_aa: SAMETGPETQY

v_call: TRBV5-6
d_call: TRBD2
cdr3_length: 13
cdr3_aa: ASSLRAGIHNEQF

v_call: TRBV30
d_call: -
cdr3_length: 13
cdr3_aa: AWSVHERRRNEQF

v_call: TRBV12-3/TRBV12-4
d_call: TRBD2
cdr3_length: 12
cdr3_aa: ASTPGTNSYEQY

v_call: TRBV6-1
d_call: TRBD1
cdr3_length: 13
cdr3_aa: ASSIPGTGGETQY

v_call: TRBV14
d_call: -
cdr3_length: 13
cdr3_aa: ASSSVVPLHNEQF

v_call: TRBV20-1
d_call: TRBD2
cdr3_length: 12
cdr3_aa: SAPGLATQETQY

v_call: TRBV6-5
d_call: TRBD2
cdr3_length: 14
cdr3_aa: ASTRGGRSSYNEQF

v_call: TRBV6-6
d_call: -
cdr3_length: 10
cdr3_aa: ASSSTLETQY

v_call: TRBV7-2
d_call: -
cdr3_length: 13
cdr3_aa: ASSLFRGNTGELF

v_call: TRBV5-5
d_call: -
cdr3_length: 12
cdr3_aa: ASSTDPEYNEQF

v_call: TRBV7-9
d_call: -
cdr3_length: 14
cdr3_aa: ASSHGLLGFQETQY

v_call: TRBV20-1
d_call: -
cdr3_length: 10
cdr3_aa: SARDSAGAEY

v_call: TRBV9
d_call: -
cdr3_length: 12
cdr3_aa: ASSASRDPETQY

v_call: TRBV12-3/TRBV12-4
d_call: -
cdr3_length: 12
cdr3_aa: ASSLVQGGNTIY

v_call: TRBV28
d_call: TRBD1
cdr3_length: 11
cdr3_aa: ASNEGATDTQY

v_call: TRBV9
d_call: -
cdr3_length: 13
cdr3_aa: ASSVFGSGGETQY

v_call: TRBV6-5
d_call: TRBD2
cdr3_length: 14
cdr3_aa: ASSYWASGISDEQF

v_call: TRBV28
d_call: TRBD2
cdr3_length: 13
cdr3_aa: ASSLSGRAAGTQY

v_call: TRBV4-1
d_call: TRBD1
cdr3_length: 14
cdr3_aa: ASSQAAGTGSYEQY

v_call: TRBV30
d_call: -
cdr3_length: 10
cdr3_aa: AWGFDHNEQF

v_call: TRBV7-7
d_call: -
cdr3_length: 13
cdr3_aa: ASSPDLARAGELF

v_call: TRBV20-1
d_call: -
cdr3_length: 10
cdr3_aa: SARAGVATQY

v_call: TRBV12-3/TRBV12-4
d_call: TRBD2
cdr3_length: 12
cdr3_aa: ASGPSGSVGEQF

v_call: TRBV2
d_call: -
cdr3_length: 10
cdr3_aa: AGDKIRETQY

v_call: TRBV11-3
d_call: -
cdr3_length: 13
cdr3_aa: ASSLGQAGQETQY

v_call: TRBV25-1
d_call: TRBD1
cdr3_length: 11
cdr3_aa: ASSEQGAETQY

v_call: TRBV5-6
d_call: TRBD2
cdr3_length: 14
cdr3_aa: ASSVVTGRPPDTQY

v_call: TRBV6-5
d_call: -
cdr3_length: 13
cdr3_aa: ASSYGSATNEKLF

v_call: TRBV6-1
d_call: -
cdr3_length: 13
cdr3_aa: ASSPDRSGANVLT

v_call: TRBV5-6
d_call: -
cdr3_length: 12
cdr3_aa: ASSPLPGEETQY

v_call: TRBV4-2
d_call: TRBD2
cdr3_length: 14
cdr3_aa: ASSQDTASGNNEQF

v_call: TRBV7-6
d_call: -
cdr3_length: 13
cdr3_aa: ASSLRWDSPGEQY

v_call: TRBV7-6
d_call: TRBD2
cdr3_length: 16
cdr3_aa: ASSLGLAGGPDYNEQF

v_call: TRBV5-1
d_call: -
cdr3_length: 13
cdr3_aa: ASSRPEGPTDTQY

v_call: TRBV7-9
d_call: TRBD2
cdr3_length: 15
cdr3_aa: ASSLPRAGGPGDTQY

v_call: TRBV11-2
d_call: -
cdr3_length: 11
cdr3_aa: ASSFSRGQPQH

v_call: TRBV5-6
d_call: -
cdr3_length: 12
cdr3_aa: ASSLEGSPYEQY

v_call: TRBV10-3
d_call: -
cdr3_length: 11
cdr3_aa: AISGMAGTEAF

v_call: TRBV9
d_call: -
cdr3_length: 12
cdr3_aa: ASSVDLGGGEQF

v_call: TRBV27
d_call: -
cdr3_length: 14
cdr3_aa: ASSLSSGSTINEQY

v_call: TRBV7-2
d_call: -
cdr3_length: 12
cdr3_aa: ASSSAGTSYEQY